What follows describes a single T cell receptor (beta chain). This study enrolled people aged about 18 to 90 from around 26 US geographic areas. Participants had their cohort set by participant-reported clinical history. Germline loops: CDR1 KGHDR, CDR2 SFDVKD. This CDR3 contains 17 residues. With 2 bases clipped from V and 3 bases from J, the junction kept 5 bases outside the gene matches. This sample is drawn from a study of blood T cell repertoires in COVID-19. As for the study in general: Whether acute or convalescent, the COVID-19 samples came from the United States, Italy and Spain.

Original processing methods: From reference gene primer amplification, estimates of nucleated cell counts were derived. The repertoire was sequenced with immunoSEQ multiplex PCR; TCRdb's copy has only in-frame clones and lacks some. That table is the source of V, J and clone size, and D and trimming were worked out from the DNA. This table holds 250,000 to 300,000 clones, roughly 86% found once. The clonotype originates from a woman aged 60-70 years who had recovered from COVID-19. The chain is built from TRBV24-1 and TRBJ2-1; 11 bases agree with TRBD1. Sequencing was done on a sample of PBMCs or T cells enriched from blood (not recorded which). This chain's CDR3 is CATSDSGTGGFYNEQFF. Here the CDR3 DNA reads TGTGCCACCAGTGATTCCGGGACAGGGGGTTTCTACAATGAGCAGTTCTTC.